This TCR beta chain was sequenced for a study of shared clonotypes between healthy human individuals. The germline CDR1 and CDR2 sequences are SGDLS and YYNGEE. The V gene lost 6 bases and the J gene lost 4 bases, with 12 bases spanning the gap. This CDR3 comprises 13 residues. Produced via immunoSEQ multiplex PCR; TCRdb's table is partial and in-frame only. The sample consists of a few hundred thousand clones, under 80% of them appearing once. This sequence joins TRBV9 and TRBJ2-3; D is undetermined. The specimen was memory CD4+ T cells sorted from blood. Subset noted: CD45RA-negative fraction. This TCR derives from a young man in good health. DNA of the CDR3: TGTGCCAGCACCCGAACTTCTGCAGATACGCAGTATTTT. Translating gives CASTRTSADTQYF.